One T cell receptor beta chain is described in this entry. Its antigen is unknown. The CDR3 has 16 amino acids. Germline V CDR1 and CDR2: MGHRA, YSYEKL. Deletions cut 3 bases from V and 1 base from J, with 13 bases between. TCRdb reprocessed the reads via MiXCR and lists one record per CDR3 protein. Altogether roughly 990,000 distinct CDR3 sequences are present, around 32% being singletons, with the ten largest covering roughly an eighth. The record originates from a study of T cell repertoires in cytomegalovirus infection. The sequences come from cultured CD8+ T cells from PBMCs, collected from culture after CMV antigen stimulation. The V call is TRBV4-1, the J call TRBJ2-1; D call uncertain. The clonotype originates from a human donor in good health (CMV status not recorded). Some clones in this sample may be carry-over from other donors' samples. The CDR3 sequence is CASSQYRASSYNEQFF. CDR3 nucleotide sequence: TGCGCCAGCAGCCAGTACCGGGCGTCGTCCTACAATGAGCAGTTCTTC.